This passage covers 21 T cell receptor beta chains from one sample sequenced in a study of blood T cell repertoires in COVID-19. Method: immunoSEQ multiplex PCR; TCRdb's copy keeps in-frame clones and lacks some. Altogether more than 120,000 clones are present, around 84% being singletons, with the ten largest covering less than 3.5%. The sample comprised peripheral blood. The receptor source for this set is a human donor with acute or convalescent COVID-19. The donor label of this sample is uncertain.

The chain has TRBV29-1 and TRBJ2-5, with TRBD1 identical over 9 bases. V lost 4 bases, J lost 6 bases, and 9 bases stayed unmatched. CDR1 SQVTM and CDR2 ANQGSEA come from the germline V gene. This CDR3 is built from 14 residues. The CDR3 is CSVAPGTGIQTQYF. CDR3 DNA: TGCAGCGTTGCCCCCGGGACAGGGATACAGACCCAGTACTTC.

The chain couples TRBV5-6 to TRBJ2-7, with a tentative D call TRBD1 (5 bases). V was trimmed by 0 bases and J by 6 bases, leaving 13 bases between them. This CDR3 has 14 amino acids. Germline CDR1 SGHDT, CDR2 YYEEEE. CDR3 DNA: TGTGCCAGCAGCTTGGGGTGGGGCCAGATCGAGCAGTACTTC. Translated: CASSLGWGQIEQYF.

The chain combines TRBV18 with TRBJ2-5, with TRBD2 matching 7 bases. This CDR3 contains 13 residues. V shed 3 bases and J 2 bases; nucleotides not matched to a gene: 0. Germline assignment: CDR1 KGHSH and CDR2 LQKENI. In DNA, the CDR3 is TGTGCCAGCTCACCGGGACTACAAGAGACCCAGTACTTC. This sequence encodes CASSPGLQETQYF.

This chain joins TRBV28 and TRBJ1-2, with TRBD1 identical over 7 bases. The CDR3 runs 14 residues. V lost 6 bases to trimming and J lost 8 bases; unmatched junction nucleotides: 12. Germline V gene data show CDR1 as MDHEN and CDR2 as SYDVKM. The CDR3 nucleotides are TGTGCCAGCAGCGCCTCCGGGACAGTAAGGGGCTACACCTTC. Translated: CASSASGTVRGYTF.

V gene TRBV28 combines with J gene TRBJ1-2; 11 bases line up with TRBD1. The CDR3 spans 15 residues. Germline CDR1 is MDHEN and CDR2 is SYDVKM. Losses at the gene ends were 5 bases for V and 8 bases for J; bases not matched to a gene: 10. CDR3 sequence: CASSTNGQGARGYTF. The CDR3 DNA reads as TGTGCCAGCAGTACAAACGGACAGGGGGCACGGGGCTACACCTTC.

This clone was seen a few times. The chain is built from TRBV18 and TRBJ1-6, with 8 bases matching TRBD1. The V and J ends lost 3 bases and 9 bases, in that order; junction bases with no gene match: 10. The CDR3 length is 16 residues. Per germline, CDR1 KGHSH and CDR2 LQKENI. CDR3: CASSPTEQTGVSPLHF. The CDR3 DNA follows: TGTGCCAGCTCACCGACGGAGCAGACAGGGGTTTCACCCCTCCACTTT.

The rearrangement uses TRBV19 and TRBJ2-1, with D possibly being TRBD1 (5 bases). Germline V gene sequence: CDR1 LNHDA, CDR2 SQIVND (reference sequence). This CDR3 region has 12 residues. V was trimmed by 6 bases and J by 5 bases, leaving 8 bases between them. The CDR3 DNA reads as TGTGCCAGTAGCGGCAGGGACAATGAGCAGTTCTTC. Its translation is CASSGRDNEQFF.

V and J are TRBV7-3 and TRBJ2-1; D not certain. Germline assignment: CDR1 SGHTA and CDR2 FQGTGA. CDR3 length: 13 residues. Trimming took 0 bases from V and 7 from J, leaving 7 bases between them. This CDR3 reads CASSLTFPNEQFF. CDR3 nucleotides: TGTGCCAGCAGCTTAACGTTCCCTAATGAGCAGTTCTTC.

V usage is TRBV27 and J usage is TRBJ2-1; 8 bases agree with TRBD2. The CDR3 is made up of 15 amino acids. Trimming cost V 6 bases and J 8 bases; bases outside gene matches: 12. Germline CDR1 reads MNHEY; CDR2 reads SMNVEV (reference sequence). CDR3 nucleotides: TGTGCCAGCAGACCTTCGGGACTAGGGGCCCATGAGCAGTTCTTC. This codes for CASRPSGLGAHEQFF.

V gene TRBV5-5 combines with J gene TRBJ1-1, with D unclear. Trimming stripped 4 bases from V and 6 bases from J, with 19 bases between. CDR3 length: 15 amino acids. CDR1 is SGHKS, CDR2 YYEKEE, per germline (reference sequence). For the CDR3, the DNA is TGTGCCAGCAGCCCGCCAGCCGGGGTCGTCGCTGAAGCTTTCTTT. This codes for CASSPPAGVVAEAFF.

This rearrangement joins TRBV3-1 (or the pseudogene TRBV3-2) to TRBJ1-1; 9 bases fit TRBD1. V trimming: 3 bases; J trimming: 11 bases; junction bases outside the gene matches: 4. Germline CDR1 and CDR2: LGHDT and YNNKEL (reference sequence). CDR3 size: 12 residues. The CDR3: CASSQGQGSAFF. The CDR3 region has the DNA TGTGCCAGCAGCCAGGGACAGGGCTCGGCTTTCTTT.

CDR3 amino acids: CASSFGANYNSPLHF. The CDR3 nucleotides read TGTGCCAGCAGCTTTGGGGCTAATTATAATTCACCCCTCCACTTT. The chain has TRBV7-6 and TRBJ1-6; perhaps TRBD1 as D (5 bases). V was cut by 3 bases and J by 4 bases, with 10 bases left in between. The CDR3 consists of 15 residues. CDR1 is SGHVS, CDR2 FNYEAQ, per germline.

The CDR3 is CASSLDRGNSPLHF. CDR3 in DNA: TGTGCCAGCAGCTTAGACAGGGGTAATTCACCCCTCCACTTT. The chain is built from TRBV11-2 and TRBJ1-6; TRBD1 is a possible D gene (6 bases). Per germline, CDR1 SGHAT and CDR2 FQNNGV. The germline V and J ends were trimmed by 0 bases and 6 bases, with 6 bases remaining between them. The CDR3 contains 14 residues.

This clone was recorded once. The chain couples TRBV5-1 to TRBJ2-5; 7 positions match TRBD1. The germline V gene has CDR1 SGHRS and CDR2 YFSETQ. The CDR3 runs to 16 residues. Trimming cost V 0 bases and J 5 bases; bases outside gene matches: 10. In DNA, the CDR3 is TGCGCCAGCAGCTTGGGCTGGGACAGTTCGGGGGAGACCCAGTACTTC. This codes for CASSLGWDSSGETQYF.

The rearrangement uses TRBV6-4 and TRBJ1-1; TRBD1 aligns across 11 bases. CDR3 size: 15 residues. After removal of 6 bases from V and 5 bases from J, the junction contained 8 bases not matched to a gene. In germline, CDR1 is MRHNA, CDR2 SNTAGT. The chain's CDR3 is CASSPRTGGGTEAFF. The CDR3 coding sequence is TGTGCCAGCAGCCCTCGGACAGGGGGCGGAACTGAAGCTTTCTTT.

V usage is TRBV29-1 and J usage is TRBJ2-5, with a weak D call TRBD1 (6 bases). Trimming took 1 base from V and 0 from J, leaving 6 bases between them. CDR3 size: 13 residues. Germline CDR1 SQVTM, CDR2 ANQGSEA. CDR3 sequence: CSVEGDNQETQYF. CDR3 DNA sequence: TGCAGCGTTGAAGGGGACAACCAAGAGACCCAGTACTTC.

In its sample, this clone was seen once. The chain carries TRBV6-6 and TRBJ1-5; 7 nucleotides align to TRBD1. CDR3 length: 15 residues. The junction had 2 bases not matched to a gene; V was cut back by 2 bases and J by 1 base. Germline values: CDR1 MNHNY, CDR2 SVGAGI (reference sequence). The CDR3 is CASSYEGASNQPQHF. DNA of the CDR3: TGTGCCAGCAGTTACGAGGGGGCGAGCAATCAGCCCCAGCATTTT.

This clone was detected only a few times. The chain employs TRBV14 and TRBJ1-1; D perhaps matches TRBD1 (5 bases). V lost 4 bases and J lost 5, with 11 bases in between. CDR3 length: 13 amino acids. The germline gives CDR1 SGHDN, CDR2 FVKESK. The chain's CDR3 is CASSRASGTEAFF. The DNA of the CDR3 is TGTGCCAGCAGCCGCGCGTCAGGGACTGAAGCTTTCTTT. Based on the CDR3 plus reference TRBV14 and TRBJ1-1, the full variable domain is EAGVTQFPSHSVIEKGQTVTLRCDPISGHDNLYWYRRVMGKEIKFLLHFVKESKQDESGMPNNRFLAERTGGTYSTLKVQPAELEDSGVYFCASSRASGTEAFFGQGTRLTVV.

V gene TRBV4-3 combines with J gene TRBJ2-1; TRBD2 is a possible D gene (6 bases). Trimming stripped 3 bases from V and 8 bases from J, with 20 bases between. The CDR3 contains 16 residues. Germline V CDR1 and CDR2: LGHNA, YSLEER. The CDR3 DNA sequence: TGCGCCAGCAGCCAGGAACCGGGACTGGTTATGCATGAGCAGTTCTTC. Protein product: CASSQEPGLVMHEQFF.

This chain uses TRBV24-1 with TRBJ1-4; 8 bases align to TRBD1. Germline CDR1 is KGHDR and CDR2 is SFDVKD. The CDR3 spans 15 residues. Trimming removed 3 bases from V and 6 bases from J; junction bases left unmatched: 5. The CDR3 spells CATSDTTGVHEKLFF. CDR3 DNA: TGTGCCACCAGTGATACGACAGGGGTGCATGAAAAACTGTTTTTT.

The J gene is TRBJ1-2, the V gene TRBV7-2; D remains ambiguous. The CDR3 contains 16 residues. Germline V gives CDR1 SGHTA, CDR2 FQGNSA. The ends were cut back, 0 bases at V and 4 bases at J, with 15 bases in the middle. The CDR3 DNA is TGTGCCAGCAGCTTAGCAGGCCGGAGTCGTGGCTATGGCTACACCTTC. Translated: CASSLAGRSRGYGYTF. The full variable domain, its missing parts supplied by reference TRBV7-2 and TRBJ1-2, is GAGVSQSPSNKVTEKGKDVELRCDPISGHTALYWYRQSLGQGLEFLIYFQGNSAPDKSGLPSDRFSAERTGGSVSTLTIQRTQQEDSAVYLCASSLAGRSRGYGYTFGSGTRLTVV.